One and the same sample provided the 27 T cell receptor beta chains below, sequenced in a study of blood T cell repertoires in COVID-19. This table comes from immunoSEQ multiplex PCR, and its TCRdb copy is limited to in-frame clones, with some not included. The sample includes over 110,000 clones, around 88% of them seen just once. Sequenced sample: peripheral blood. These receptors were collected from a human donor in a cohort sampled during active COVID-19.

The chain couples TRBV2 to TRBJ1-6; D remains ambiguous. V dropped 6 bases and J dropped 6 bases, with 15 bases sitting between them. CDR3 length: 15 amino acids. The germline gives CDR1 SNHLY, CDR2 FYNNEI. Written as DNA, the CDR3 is TGTGCCAGCAGCCTCCGGGAGGCCGTTAATTCACCCCTCCACTTT. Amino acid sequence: CASSLREAVNSPLHF.

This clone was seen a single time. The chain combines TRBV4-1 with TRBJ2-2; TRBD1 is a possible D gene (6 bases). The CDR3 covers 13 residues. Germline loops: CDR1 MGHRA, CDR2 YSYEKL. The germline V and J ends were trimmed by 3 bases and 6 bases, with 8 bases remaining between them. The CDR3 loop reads CASSHRQAGELFF. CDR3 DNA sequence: TGCGCCAGCAGCCATAGACAGGCCGGGGAGCTGTTTTTT.

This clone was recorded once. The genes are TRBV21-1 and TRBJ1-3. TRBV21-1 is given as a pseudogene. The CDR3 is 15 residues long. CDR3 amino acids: CASSKSSRSGNTIYF. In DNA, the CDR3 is TGTGCCAGCAGCAAATCGTCCCGCTCTGGAAACACCATATATTTT.

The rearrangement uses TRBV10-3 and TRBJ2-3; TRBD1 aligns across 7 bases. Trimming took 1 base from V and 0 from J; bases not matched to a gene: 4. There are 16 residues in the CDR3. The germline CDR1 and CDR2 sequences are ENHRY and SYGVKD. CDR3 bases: TGTGCCATCAGTGAGTTCCCGACAGGGAGCACAGATACGCAGTATTTT. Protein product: CAISEFPTGSTDTQYF.

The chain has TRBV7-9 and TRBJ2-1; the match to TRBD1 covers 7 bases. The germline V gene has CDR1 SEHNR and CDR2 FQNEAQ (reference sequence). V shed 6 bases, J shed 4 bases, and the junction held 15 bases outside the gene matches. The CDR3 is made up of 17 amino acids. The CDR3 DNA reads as TGTGCCAGCAGTGAACGTCCTCCCGGGACAGAATACAATGAGCAGTTCTTC. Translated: CASSERPPGTEYNEQFF.

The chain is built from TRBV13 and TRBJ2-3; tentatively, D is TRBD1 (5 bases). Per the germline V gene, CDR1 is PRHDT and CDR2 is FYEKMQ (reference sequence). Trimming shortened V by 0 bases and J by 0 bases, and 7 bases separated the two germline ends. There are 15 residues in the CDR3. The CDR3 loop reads CASSLGQASTDTQYF. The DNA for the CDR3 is TGTGCCAGCAGCTTAGGACAGGCAAGCACAGATACGCAGTATTTT. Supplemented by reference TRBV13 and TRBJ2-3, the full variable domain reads AAGVIQSPRHLIKEKRETATLKCYPIPRHDTVYWYQQGPGQDPQFLISFYEKMQSDKGSIPDRFSAQQFSDYHSELNMSSLELGDSALYFCASSLGQASTDTQYFGPGTRLTVL.

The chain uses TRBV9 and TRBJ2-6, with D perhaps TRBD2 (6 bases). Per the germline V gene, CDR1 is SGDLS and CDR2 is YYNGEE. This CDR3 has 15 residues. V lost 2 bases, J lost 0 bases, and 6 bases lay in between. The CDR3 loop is CASSVGSSGANVLTF. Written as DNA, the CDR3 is TGTGCCAGCAGCGTCGGGAGCTCTGGGGCCAACGTCCTGACTTTC.

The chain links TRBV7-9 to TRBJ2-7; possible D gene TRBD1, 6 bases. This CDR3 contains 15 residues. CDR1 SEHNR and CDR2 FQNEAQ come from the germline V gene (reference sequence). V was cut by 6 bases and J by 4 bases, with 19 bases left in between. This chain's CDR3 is CASSSRDINLYEQYF. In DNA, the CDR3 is TGTGCCAGCAGTTCCCGGGACATTAACTTGTACGAGCAGTACTTC.

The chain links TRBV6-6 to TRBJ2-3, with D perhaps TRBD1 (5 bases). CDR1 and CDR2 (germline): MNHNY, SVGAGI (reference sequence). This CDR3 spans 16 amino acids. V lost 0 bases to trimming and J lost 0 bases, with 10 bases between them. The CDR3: CASSYSSQGSTDTQYF. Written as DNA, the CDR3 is TGTGCCAGCAGTTACTCGAGCCAGGGAAGCACAGATACGCAGTATTTT.

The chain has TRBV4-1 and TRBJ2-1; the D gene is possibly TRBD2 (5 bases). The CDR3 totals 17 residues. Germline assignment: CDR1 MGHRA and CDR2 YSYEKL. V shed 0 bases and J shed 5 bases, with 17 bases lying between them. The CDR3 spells CASSQDLTWRAHNEQFF. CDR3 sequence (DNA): TGCGCCAGCAGCCAAGACTTAACTTGGCGGGCCCACAATGAGCAGTTCTTC.

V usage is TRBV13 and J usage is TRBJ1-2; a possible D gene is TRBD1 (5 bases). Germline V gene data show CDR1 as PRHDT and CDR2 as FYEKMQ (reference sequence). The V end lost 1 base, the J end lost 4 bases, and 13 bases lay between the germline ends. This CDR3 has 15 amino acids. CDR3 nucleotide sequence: TGTGCCAGCAGCTTAGTACCCCCAGGGCCCTATGGCTACACCTTC. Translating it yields CASSLVPPGPYGYTF.

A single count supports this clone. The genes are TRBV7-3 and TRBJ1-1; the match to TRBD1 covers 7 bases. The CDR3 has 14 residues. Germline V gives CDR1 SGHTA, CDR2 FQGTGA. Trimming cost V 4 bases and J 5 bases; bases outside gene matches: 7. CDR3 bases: TGTGCCAGCAGCTCTCAGGGGGTCGGGACTGAAGCTTTCTTT. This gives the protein CASSSQGVGTEAFF.

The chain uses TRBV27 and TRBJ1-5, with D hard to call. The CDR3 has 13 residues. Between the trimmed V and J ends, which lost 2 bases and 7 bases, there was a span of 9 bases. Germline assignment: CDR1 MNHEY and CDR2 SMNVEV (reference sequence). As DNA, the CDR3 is TGTGCCAGCAGTTTAGGCAGGAACCAGCCCCAGCATTTT. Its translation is CASSLGRNQPQHF.

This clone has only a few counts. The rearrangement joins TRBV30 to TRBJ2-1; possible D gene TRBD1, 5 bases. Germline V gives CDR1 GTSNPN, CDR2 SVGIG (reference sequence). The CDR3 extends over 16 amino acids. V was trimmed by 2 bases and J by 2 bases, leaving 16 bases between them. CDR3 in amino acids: CAWSRTLGPPYNEQFF. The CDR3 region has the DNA TGTGCCTGGAGTCGGACCCTGGGGCCCCCCTACAATGAGCAGTTCTTC. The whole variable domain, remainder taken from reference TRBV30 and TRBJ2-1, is SQTIHQWPATLVQPVGSPLSLECTVEGTSNPNLYWYRQAAGRGLQLLFYSVGIGQISSEVPQNLSASRPQDRQFILSSKKLLLSDSGFYLCAWSRTLGPPYNEQFFGPGTRLTVL.

The CDR3 DNA follows: TGTGCCAGCAGCTTATACTCGGGTGAGCAGTTCTTC. Its protein product is CASSLYSGEQFF. The chain couples TRBV7-2 to TRBJ2-1; D call uncertain. Germline V gene sequence: CDR1 SGHTA, CDR2 FQGNSA. This CDR3 region has 12 residues. The V end was cut by 2 bases, the J end by 9 bases, with 8 bases between.

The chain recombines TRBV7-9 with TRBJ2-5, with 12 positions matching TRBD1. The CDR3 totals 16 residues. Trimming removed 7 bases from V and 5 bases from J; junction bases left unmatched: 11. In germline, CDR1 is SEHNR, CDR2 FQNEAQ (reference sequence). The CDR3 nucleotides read TGTGCCAGCACCCTGCTGGGACAGGGGGCGGGTGAGACCCAGTACTTC. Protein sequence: CASTLLGQGAGETQYF.

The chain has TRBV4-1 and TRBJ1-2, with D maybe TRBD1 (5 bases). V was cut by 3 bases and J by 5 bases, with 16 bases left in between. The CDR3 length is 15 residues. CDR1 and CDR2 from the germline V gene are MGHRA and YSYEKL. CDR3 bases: TGCGCCAGCAGCCATGACGACAGTCAGGAATATGGCTACACCTTC. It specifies CASSHDDSQEYGYTF.

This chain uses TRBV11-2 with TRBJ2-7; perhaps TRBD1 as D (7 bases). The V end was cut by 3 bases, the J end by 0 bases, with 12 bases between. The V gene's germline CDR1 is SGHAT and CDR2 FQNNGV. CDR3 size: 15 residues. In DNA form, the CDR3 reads TGTGCCAGCAGCTTGGGGGGACAGAGCTCCTACGAGCAGTACTTC. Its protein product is CASSLGGQSSYEQYF.

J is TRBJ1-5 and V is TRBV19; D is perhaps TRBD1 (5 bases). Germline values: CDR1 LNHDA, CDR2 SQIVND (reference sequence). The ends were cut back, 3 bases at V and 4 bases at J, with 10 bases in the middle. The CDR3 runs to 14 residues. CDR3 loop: CASSIWQGNQPQHF. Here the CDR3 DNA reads TGTGCCAGTAGTATCTGGCAGGGTAATCAGCCCCAGCATTTT.

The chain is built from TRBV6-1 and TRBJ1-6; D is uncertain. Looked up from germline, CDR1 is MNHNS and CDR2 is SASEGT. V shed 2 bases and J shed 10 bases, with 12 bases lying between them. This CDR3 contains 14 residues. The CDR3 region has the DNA TGTGCCAGCAGTGAATCGGGAATAAGGTCACCCCTCCACTTT. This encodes CASSESGIRSPLHF.

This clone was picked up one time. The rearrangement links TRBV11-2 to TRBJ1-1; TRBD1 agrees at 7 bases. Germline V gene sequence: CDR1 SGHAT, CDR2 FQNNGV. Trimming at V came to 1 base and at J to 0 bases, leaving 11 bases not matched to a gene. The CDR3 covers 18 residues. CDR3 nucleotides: TGTGCCAGCAGCTTAGCCCCAGACAGGGTGGTGGTGAACACTGAAGCTTTCTTT. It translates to CASSLAPDRVVVNTEAFF.

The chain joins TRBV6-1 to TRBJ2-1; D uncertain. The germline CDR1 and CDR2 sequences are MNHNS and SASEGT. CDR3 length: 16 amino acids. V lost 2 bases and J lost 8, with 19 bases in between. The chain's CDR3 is CASSESITPGEDEQFF. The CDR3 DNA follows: TGTGCCAGCAGTGAATCTATTACACCCGGTGAGGATGAGCAGTTCTTC.

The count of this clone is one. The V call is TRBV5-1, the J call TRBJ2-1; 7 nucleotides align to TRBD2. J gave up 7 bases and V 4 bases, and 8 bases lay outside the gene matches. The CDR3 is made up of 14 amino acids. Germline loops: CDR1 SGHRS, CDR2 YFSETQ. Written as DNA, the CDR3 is TGCGCCAGCAGCCGGAGGACTAGACCTAATGAGCAGTTCTTC. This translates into CASSRRTRPNEQFF. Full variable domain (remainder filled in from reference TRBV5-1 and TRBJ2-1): KAGVTQTPRYLIKTRGQQVTLSCSPISGHRSVSWYQQTPGQGLQFLFEYFSETQRNKGNFPGRFSGRQFSNSRSEMNVSTLELGDSALYLCASSRRTRPNEQFFGPGTRLTVL.

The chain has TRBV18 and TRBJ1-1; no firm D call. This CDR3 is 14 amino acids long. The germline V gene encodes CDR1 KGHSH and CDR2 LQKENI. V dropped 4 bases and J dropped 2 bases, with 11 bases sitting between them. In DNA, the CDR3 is TGTGCCAGCTCACTAGAGGTTCTTAACACTGAAGCTTTCTTT. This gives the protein CASSLEVLNTEAFF.

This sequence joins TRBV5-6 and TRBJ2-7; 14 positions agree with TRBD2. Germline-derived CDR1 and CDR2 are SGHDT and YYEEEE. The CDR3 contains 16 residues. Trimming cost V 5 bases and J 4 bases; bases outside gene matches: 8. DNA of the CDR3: TGTGCCAGCAGGGGGACTAGCGGGGGCCTCCGGTACGAGCAGTACTTC. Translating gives CASRGTSGGLRYEQYF.

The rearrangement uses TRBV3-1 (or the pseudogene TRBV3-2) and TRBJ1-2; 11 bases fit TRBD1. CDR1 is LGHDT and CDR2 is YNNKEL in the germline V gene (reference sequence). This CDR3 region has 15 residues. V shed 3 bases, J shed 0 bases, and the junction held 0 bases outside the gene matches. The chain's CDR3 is CASSQGQGANYGYTF. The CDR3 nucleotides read TGTGCCAGCAGCCAGGGACAGGGGGCTAACTATGGCTACACCTTC.

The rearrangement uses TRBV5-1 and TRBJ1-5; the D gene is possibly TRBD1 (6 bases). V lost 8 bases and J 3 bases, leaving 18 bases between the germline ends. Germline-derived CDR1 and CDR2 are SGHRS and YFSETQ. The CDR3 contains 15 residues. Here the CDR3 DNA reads TGCGCCAGTGGGACAATAGGCGTTAACAATCAGCCCCAGCATTTT. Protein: CASGTIGVNNQPQHF.